The 17 T cell receptor beta chains below all came from one sample that was sequenced in a study of T cell responses to AZD1222 COVID-19 vaccine. Clones were sequenced by immunoSEQ multiplex PCR, and TCRdb holds only the in-frame ones, with some missing. The data hold some 200,000 clones, with over 90% observed a single time. Sequenced here: peripheral blood, sampled on day 0 of AZD1222 vaccination. The source is an adult in good health.

This chain connects TRBV21-1 to TRBJ1-2. TRBV21-1 is a pseudogene locus. The CDR3 spans 12 residues. The CDR3 sequence: CASSSALGGYTF. In DNA form, the CDR3 reads TGTGCCAGCAGCTCCGCCTTAGGGGGCTACACCTTC.

J is TRBJ1-5 and V is TRBV6-5; no clear D. Trimming left V 6 bases short and J 1 base short, with 7 bases between. CDR1 and CDR2 from the germline V gene are MNHEY and SVGAGI. The CDR3 length is 13 residues. The CDR3 here is CASRGISNQPQHF. Written as DNA, the CDR3 is TGTGCCAGCAGAGGTATAAGCAATCAGCCCCAGCATTTT.

The J gene is TRBJ1-4, the V gene TRBV18, with unresolved D. The CDR3 is 13 residues long. Per the germline V gene, CDR1 is KGHSH and CDR2 is LQKENI. Trimming took 2 bases from V and 8 from J, leaving 9 bases between them. The DNA for the CDR3 is TGTGCCAGCTCACCAAGCCCCGACGAAAAACTGTTTTTT. This translates into CASSPSPDEKLFF.

The chain employs TRBV5-1 and TRBJ1-4, with D perhaps matching TRBD1 (5 bases). This CDR3 is built from 16 residues. V was cut by 4 bases and J by 7 bases, with 20 bases left in between. Germline V gene data show CDR1 as SGHRS and CDR2 as YFSETQ. As DNA, the CDR3 is TGCGCCAGCAGCCCAAAACTACAGGAGGGCATTGAAAAACTGTTTTTT. This sequence encodes CASSPKLQEGIEKLFF.

CDR3 DNA: TGTGCCAGCAGTGGCAGGAACAATCAGCCCCAGCATTTT. Translation gives CASSGRNNQPQHF. J is TRBJ1-5 and V is TRBV12-3 or TRBV12-4; D is ambiguous. Trimming took 5 bases from V and 3 from J, leaving 8 bases between them. This CDR3 region has 13 residues.

The chain recombines TRBV18 with TRBJ1-6; a weak D match, TRBD1 (5 bases). Germline CDR1 KGHSH, CDR2 LQKENI. Trimming removed 2 bases at V and 13 bases at J, with 21 bases between. This CDR3 is built from 16 residues. CDR3 nucleotides: TGTGCCAGCTCACCAATGTGGGACGCAACGAAATCCCCCCTCCACTTT. Its protein product is CASSPMWDATKSPLHF.

This clone was observed a single time. The chain joins TRBV18 to TRBJ1-1; no reliable D call. Germline values: CDR1 KGHSH, CDR2 LQKENI. The CDR3 totals 16 residues. Trimming took off 3 bases at V and 2 bases at J, with 16 bases between the two ends. Here the CDR3 reads CASSPLEWEPNTEAFF. The CDR3 DNA reads TGTGCCAGCTCACCCCTTGAGTGGGAGCCTAACACTGAAGCTTTCTTT.

The chain has TRBV11-3 and TRBJ2-7; a possible D gene is TRBD1 (6 bases). The CDR3 loop spans 14 amino acids. Germline V CDR1 and CDR2: SGHNT, YENEEA. V was cut by 5 bases and J by 3 bases, with 14 bases left in between. The CDR3 protein is CASSARDTNYEQYF. CDR3 nucleotide sequence: TGTGCCAGCAGCGCCCGGGACACAAACTACGAGCAGTACTTC.

V is TRBV18 and J is TRBJ2-7; D not resolved. Trimming removed 6 bases at V and 6 bases at J, with 12 bases between. The CDR3 is 12 residues long. CDR1 KGHSH and CDR2 LQKENI come from the germline V gene. For the CDR3, the DNA is TGTGCCAGCTCCCCAGAGAGGCGCGAGCAGTACTTC. It translates to CASSPERREQYF.

This clone was recorded once. The chain joins TRBV4-2 to TRBJ2-2, with TRBD2 matching 12 bases. The V and J ends lost 4 bases and 4 bases, in that order; junction bases with no gene match: 4. Germline V gene data show CDR1 as LGHNA and CDR2 as YNFKEQ. This CDR3 spans 16 amino acids. The CDR3 here is CASSRRLAGATGELFF. DNA for the CDR3: TGTGCCAGCAGCCGCCGACTAGCGGGAGCCACCGGGGAGCTGTTTTTT.

The chain has TRBV19 and TRBJ2-1; 8 nucleotides match TRBD2. The CDR3 spans 15 residues. Germline V CDR1 and CDR2: LNHDA, SQIVND (reference sequence). Trimming at V came to 2 bases and at J to 2 bases, leaving 2 bases not matched to a gene. CDR3 protein: CASSISGGAYNEQFF. The CDR3 DNA follows: TGTGCCAGTAGTATATCCGGGGGGGCCTACAATGAGCAGTTCTTC.

The V call is TRBV5-4, the J call TRBJ1-2; 8 bases are a match to TRBD1. The germline V gene has CDR1 SGHNT and CDR2 YYREEE (reference sequence). V dropped 4 bases and J dropped 4; count of bases not matched to a gene: 12. The CDR3 is 16 residues long. The CDR3 reads CASSHGQGVQIYGYTF. CDR3 nucleotide sequence: TGTGCCAGCAGCCACGGACAGGGCGTCCAGATCTATGGCTACACCTTC.

The V gene is TRBV6-5, the J gene TRBJ1-5; D is perhaps TRBD1 (5 bases). V shed 3 bases and J shed 3 bases, with 9 bases lying between them. Germline loops: CDR1 MNHEY, CDR2 SVGAGI. The CDR3 consists of 14 residues. This CDR3 is CASSYSGSNQPQHF. CDR3 coding DNA: TGTGCCAGCAGTTATTCAGGGTCCAATCAGCCCCAGCATTTT.

CDR3 in amino acids: CASSALAGGGNEQFF. CDR3 nucleotide sequence: TGTGCCAGCAGCGCACTAGCGGGAGGTGGTAATGAGCAGTTCTTC. The V and J genes are TRBV7-9 and TRBJ2-1; 12 bases are shared with TRBD2. The germline V gene encodes CDR1 SEHNR and CDR2 FQNEAQ (reference sequence). The CDR3 is made up of 15 amino acids. With 5 bases clipped from V and 7 bases from J, the junction kept 6 bases outside the gene matches.

CDR3 region: CASSPWTSGNNEQFF. The CDR3 region has the DNA TGTGCCAGCAGCCCCTGGACTAGCGGAAACAATGAGCAGTTCTTC. V usage is TRBV13 and J usage is TRBJ2-1, with TRBD2 matching 10 bases. The CDR3 totals 15 residues. The germline V gene has CDR1 PRHDT and CDR2 FYEKMQ (reference sequence). V lost 5 bases, J lost 5 bases, and 6 bases stayed unmatched. The full variable domain, with the rest looked up from reference TRBV13 and TRBJ2-1, is AAGVIQSPRHLIKEKRETATLKCYPIPRHDTVYWYQQGPGQDPQFLISFYEKMQSDKGSIPDRFSAQQFSDYHSELNMSSLELGDSALYFCASSPWTSGNNEQFFGPGTRLTVL.

The chain links TRBV29-1 to TRBJ1-3; tentatively, D is TRBD1 (6 bases). This CDR3 comprises 14 residues. CDR1 and CDR2 (germline): SQVTM, ANQGSEA. The V and J ends lost 2 bases and 1 base respectively, with 9 bases between them. The CDR3 coding sequence is TGCAGCGTTGAACAGGGGTCTTCTGGAAACACCATATATTTT. Its protein product is CSVEQGSSGNTIYF.

This chain links TRBV7-8 with TRBJ1-6; 8 positions match TRBD1. Germline V gene lookup returns CDR1 SGHVS and CDR2 FQNEAQ. This CDR3 spans 16 amino acids. J was trimmed by 10 bases and V by 5 bases; bases with no gene match: 13. The CDR3 nucleotides read TGTGCCAGCAGCCCCGCCGCAGGGGGCGTAGGGTCACCCCTCCACTTT. As protein: CASSPAAGGVGSPLHF.